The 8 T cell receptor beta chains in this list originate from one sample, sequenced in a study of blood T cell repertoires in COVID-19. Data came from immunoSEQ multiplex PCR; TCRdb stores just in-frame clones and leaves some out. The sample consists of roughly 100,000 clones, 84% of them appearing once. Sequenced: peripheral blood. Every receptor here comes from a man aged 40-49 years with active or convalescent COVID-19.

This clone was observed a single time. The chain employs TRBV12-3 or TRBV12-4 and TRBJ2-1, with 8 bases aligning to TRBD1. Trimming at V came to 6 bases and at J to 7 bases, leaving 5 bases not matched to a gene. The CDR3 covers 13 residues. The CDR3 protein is CASRPGQGNEQFF. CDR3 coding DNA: TGTGCCAGCAGGCCTGGACAGGGTAATGAGCAGTTCTTC.

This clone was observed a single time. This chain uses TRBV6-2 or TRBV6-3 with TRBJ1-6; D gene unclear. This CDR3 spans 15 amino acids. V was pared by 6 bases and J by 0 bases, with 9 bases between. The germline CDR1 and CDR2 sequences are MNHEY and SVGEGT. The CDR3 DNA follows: TGTGCCAGCAGCCCTTCGAGCTCCTATAATTCACCCCTCCACTTT. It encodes CASSPSSSYNSPLHF.

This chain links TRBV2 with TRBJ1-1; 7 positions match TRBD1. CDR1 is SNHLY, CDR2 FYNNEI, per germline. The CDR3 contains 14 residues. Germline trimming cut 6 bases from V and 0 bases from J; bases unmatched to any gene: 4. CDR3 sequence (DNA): TGTGCCAGCAGGCCCGACAGGGTGAACACTGAAGCTTTCTTT. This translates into CASRPDRVNTEAFF.

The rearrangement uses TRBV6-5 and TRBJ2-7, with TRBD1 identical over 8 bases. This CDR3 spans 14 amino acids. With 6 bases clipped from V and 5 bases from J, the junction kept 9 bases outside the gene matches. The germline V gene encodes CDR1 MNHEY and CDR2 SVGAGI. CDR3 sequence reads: CASRNLGQVNEQYF. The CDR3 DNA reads TGTGCCAGCAGAAATTTGGGACAGGTTAACGAGCAGTACTTC.

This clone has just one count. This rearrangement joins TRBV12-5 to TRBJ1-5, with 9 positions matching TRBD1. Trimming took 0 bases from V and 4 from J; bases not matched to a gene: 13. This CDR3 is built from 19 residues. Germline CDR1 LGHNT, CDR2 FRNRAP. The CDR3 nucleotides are TGTGCTAGTGGTTTGGTACAGGGGGCTGCGGGGGTAGGAAATCAGCCCCAGCATTTT. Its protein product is CASGLVQGAAGVGNQPQHF.

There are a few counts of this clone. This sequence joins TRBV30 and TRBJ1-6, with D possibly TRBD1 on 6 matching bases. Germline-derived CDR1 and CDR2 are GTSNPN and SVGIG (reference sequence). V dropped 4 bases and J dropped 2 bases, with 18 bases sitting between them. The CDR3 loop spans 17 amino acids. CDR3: CAWKGEVLGTYNSPLHF. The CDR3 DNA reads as TGTGCCTGGAAGGGGGAAGTCCTTGGGACCTATAATTCACCCCTCCACTTT.

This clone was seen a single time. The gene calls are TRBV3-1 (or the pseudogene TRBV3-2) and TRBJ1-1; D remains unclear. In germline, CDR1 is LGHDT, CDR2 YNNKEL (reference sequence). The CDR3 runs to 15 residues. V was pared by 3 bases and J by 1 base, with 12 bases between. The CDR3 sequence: CASSQAAHRNTEAFF. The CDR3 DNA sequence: TGTGCCAGCAGCCAGGCGGCGCACCGGAACACTGAAGCTTTCTTT.

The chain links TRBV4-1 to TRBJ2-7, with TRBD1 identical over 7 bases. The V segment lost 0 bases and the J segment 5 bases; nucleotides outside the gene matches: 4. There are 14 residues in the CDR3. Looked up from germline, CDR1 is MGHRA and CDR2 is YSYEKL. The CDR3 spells CASSQDQGVHEQYF. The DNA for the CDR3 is TGCGCCAGCAGCCAAGATCAGGGGGTCCACGAGCAGTACTTC.